This TCR beta chain is from a study of T cells in Graves' hyperthyroidism and ophthalmopathy. Ten or more counts support this clonotype. V was clipped by 10 bases and J by 7 bases, with 17 bases between them. The CDR3 loop spans 13 amino acids. Germline CDR1 MNHNS, CDR2 SASEGT. The investigators amplified TCR beta CDR3 regions from RNA transcripts. HTBI primers were employed in a first-round RT-PCR of the TCR CDR3. TCRdb called the multiplex PCR reads again in MiXCR, with one record for every CDR3 protein. This repertoire shows 300,000 to 400,000 distinct CDR3 sequences, approximately 14% found once; its top ten account for 20% to 25%.

V and J are TRBV6-1 and TRBJ1-5, with TRBD1 as a possible D gene (6 bases). The clonotype originates from a woman under 40 with Graves' hyperthyroidism. Material: blood. CDR3 in DNA: TGTGCCATTTCCGGACAGAACTACCAGCCCCAGCATTTT. It translates to CAISGQNYQPQHF.